A selection of T cell receptor beta chains follows, all from one sample in a study of blood T cell repertoires in COVID-19. Here immunoSEQ multiplex PCR was the method, and the copy in TCRdb shows in-frame clones only, minus some. This table holds some 170,000 clones, over 75% found once. Input material: PBMCs or T cells enriched from blood (not recorded which). The receptors stem from a human donor with acute COVID-19. The donor label of this sample is uncertain. CDR3s include the opening cysteine and the closing phenylalanine or tryptophan. The order of the fields is CDR3 DNA, CDR3 protein, J gene, clone size, V gene, CDR3 length, D gene. D genes are given only for firm matches. Clone size, where shown, is once, few, many, or a class for clones that have expanded.

TGTGCCAGCAGCGCTGCCGGGACTACGCGGAATGAGCAGTTCTTC	CASSAAGTTRNEQFF	TRBJ2-1	.	TRBV5-4	15	TRBD2
TGTGCCAGCAGCTTTGACAGGGGGAACACTGAAGCTTTCTTT	CASSFDRGNTEAFF	TRBJ1-1	.	TRBV7-8	14	TRBD1
TGTGCCAGCAGACCCAGCGGGGGGGCTGGAAACACCATATATTTT	CASRPSGGAGNTIYF	TRBJ1-3	.	TRBV6-6	15	.
TGTGCCAGCTCAGGACAGCAAGAGACCCAGTACTTC	CASSGQQETQYF	TRBJ2-5	.	TRBV18	12	.
TGCAGCGCTCCCGGACAGGGGTCTGAAGCTTTCTTT	CSAPGQGSEAFF	TRBJ1-1	.	TRBV29-1	12	TRBD1
TGTGCCAGCAGTGCCGACAGAAGCTCCTACAATGAGCAGTTCTTC	CASSADRSSYNEQFF	TRBJ2-1	.	TRBV2	15	.
TGTGCCAGCAGCGTAGACCAACTAGTGAATGAGCAGTTCTTC	CASSVDQLVNEQFF	TRBJ2-1	few	TRBV9	14	.
TGCGCCAGCAGCCAAGTACCGGACAGGACCTATGGCTACACCTTC	CASSQVPDRTYGYTF	TRBJ1-2	.	TRBV4-3	15	TRBD1
TGCAGTGCCTTACAGGGTTACGAGCAGTACTTC	CSALQGYEQYF	TRBJ2-7	.	TRBV20-1	11	.
TGTGCCAGCAGTTTCGGTTCCCACACCGGGGAGCTGTTTTTT	CASSFGSHTGELFF	TRBJ2-2	.	TRBV27	14	.
TGTGCCAGCAGTTCAATGCAACAGTTTGCCCGTCGGGGGGCCAACGTCCTGACTTTC	CASSSMQQFARRGANVLTF	TRBJ2-6	.	TRBV11-2	19	.
TGTGCCAGCTCACCCCTGCGCGGGGGGGCCGGGGATGAGCAGTTCTTC	CASSPLRGGAGDEQFF	TRBJ2-1	.	TRBV18	16	TRBD2
TGTGCCAGCAGTGGACAGGGGGTGCTCTCTGGAAACACCATATATTTT	CASSGQGVLSGNTIYF	TRBJ1-3	.	TRBV6-1	16	TRBD1
TGTGCCAGCAGCTTGTTTAGCAGGGAGGCTGAAGCTTTCTTT	CASSLFSREAEAFF	TRBJ1-1	once	TRBV5-6	14	.
TGTGCCAGCAGTGAGCAGGGAACCTATCAGCCCCAGCATTTT	CASSEQGTYQPQHF	TRBJ1-5	.	TRBV2	14	.
TGTGCCAGCAGCCTTAGGCGGACAGTAGCCTACGAGCAGTACTTC	CASSLRRTVAYEQYF	TRBJ2-7	.	TRBV5-5	15	.
TGTGCCAGCAGCGTAGAGGGCAGGGCGAACACTGAAGCTTTCTTT	CASSVEGRANTEAFF	TRBJ1-1	.	TRBV9	15	.
TGTGCCAGTAGTACCGGGACAGTGGGTACTGAAGCTTTCTTT	CASSTGTVGTEAFF	TRBJ1-1	few	TRBV19	14	TRBD1
TGCGCCAGCAGCCAAGAGGCGCAGGGGGCCCTGGAACCTTTATACGAGCAGTACTTC	CASSQEAQGALEPLYEQYF	TRBJ2-7	.	TRBV4-3	19	TRBD1
TGTGCCAGCAGCCAAGCGGCAGGCCATGAAAAACTGTTTTTT	CASSQAAGHEKLFF	TRBJ1-4	.	TRBV4-2	14	.
TGTGCCTGGAGTCCACAGGGGTTCGACGGCTACACCTTC	CAWSPQGFDGYTF	TRBJ1-2	few	TRBV30	13	TRBD1
TGTGCCATCAGTGGCAACAGGGGTACCGGGGAGCTGTTTTTT	CAISGNRGTGELFF	TRBJ2-2	.	TRBV10-3	14	TRBD1
TGTGCCAGCAGCTCCAACGGACAGGGGGGCTACGAGCAGTACTTC	CASSSNGQGGYEQYF	TRBJ2-7	once	TRBV5-6	15	TRBD1
TGTGCCAGCAGCCAAGGCGACAGGTATGAAAAACTGTTTTTT	CASSQGDRYEKLFF	TRBJ1-4	.	TRBV3-1/TRBV3-2	14	.
TGTGCCAGCAGCAGCGCCGAGGACAGGGGCTACTATGGCTACACCTTC	CASSSAEDRGYYGYTF	TRBJ1-2	.	TRBV5-4	16	TRBD1
TGTGCCAGCAGTTTAGGGACAGGGGCCGAGCAGTACTTC	CASSLGTGAEQYF	TRBJ2-7	.	TRBV12-3/TRBV12-4	13	TRBD1
TGTGCCACCAGTGATCCCGGGACAGGCGGGAATGAGCAGTTCTTC	CATSDPGTGGNEQFF	TRBJ2-1	.	TRBV24-1	15	TRBD1
TGTGCCAGCAGCTCCGGGGGACAGACCAATCAGCCCCAGCATTTT	CASSSGGQTNQPQHF	TRBJ1-5	few	TRBV7-2	15	TRBD1
TGTGCCAGCAGCCTGAGGGGGTCCGGGGAGCTGTTTTTT	CASSLRGSGELFF	TRBJ2-2	.	TRBV9	13	.
TGCGCCAGCGGCCTCGGGGGTGGCCCCTACAATGAGCAGTTCTTC	CASGLGGGPYNEQFF	TRBJ2-1	.	TRBV4-3	15	.
TGTGCCAGCATCGACGGGGGGGGCTGGGGAAACACCATATATTTT	CASIDGGGWGNTIYF	TRBJ1-3	.	TRBV6-5	15	.
TGCAGCGTATCCGGGACAGGGGGCGACGAGCAGTACTTC	CSVSGTGGDEQYF	TRBJ2-7	.	TRBV29-1	13	TRBD1
TGTGCCACCCAGGGACTAGCGGCGAACACCGGGGAGCTGTTTTTT	CATQGLAANTGELFF	TRBJ2-2	.	TRBV25-1	15	TRBD2
TGTGCCAGCAGCTTAGGGACTAGCGGGCCCCGGCCAGATACGCAGTATTTT	CASSLGTSGPRPDTQYF	TRBJ2-3	.	TRBV11-3	17	TRBD2
TGCAGCGTGAGAGGGACAGTCGGAGACTATGGCTACACCTTC	CSVRGTVGDYGYTF	TRBJ1-2	.	TRBV29-1	14	TRBD1
TGTGCCAGCAGCGACGGGACAGTGCTAGCCTACGAGCAGTACTTC	CASSDGTVLAYEQYF	TRBJ2-7	.	TRBV7-9	15	TRBD1
TGTGCCGCTCAGAGGGAAAGCTCCTACAATGAGCAGTTCTTC	CAAQRESSYNEQFF	TRBJ2-1	medium-sized	TRBV6-5	14	.
TGTGCCAGCAGCTCGGGACAGGGTAACCAGCCCCAGCATTTT	CASSSGQGNQPQHF	TRBJ1-5	.	TRBV5-8	14	TRBD1
TGTGCCAGCAGCACCCTTTTACGGACAGGGACCCTTAACTATGGCTACACCTTC	CASSTLLRTGTLNYGYTF	TRBJ1-2	.	TRBV5-6	18	TRBD1
TGTGCCAGCAGCCGCCTCGGGGGAGGTAGGGATCAGCCCCAGCATTTT	CASSRLGGGRDQPQHF	TRBJ1-5	.	TRBV7-2	16	.
TGCAGTGCTAGTTCGGTAGCGGGGACCCTATACAATGAGCAGTTCTTC	CSASSVAGTLYNEQFF	TRBJ2-1	.	TRBV20-1	16	TRBD2
TGTGCCAGCTTGTTACAGCCCCAGCATTTT	CASLLQPQHF	TRBJ1-5	once	TRBV11-2	10	.
TGTGCCAGCAGCCCGGGGTTTGGAGGGACAGGCCCAGGCTACGAGCAGTACTTC	CASSPGFGGTGPGYEQYF	TRBJ2-7	.	TRBV5-5	18	TRBD1
TGCGCCAGCAGCCAACCAAGGGGGTCGGGCTATGGCTACACCTTC	CASSQPRGSGYGYTF	TRBJ1-2	.	TRBV4-1	15	.
TGTGCCAGCAGCTTATTTGGGACAGGGGGCGAAAAACTGTTTTTT	CASSLFGTGGEKLFF	TRBJ1-4	.	TRBV13	15	TRBD1
TGTGCCACCAGTGAAGCGGGGGCGTACCAAGAGACCCAGTACTTC	CATSEAGAYQETQYF	TRBJ2-5	.	TRBV24-1	15	TRBD2
TGTGCCATCGCCGACCCTCTAGCGGGGTACAATGAGCAGTTCTTC	CAIADPLAGYNEQFF	TRBJ2-1	.	TRBV10-3	15	TRBD2
TGCGCCAGCAGTGAGTCGACCCCTTGGGCAGGGCTTTTGGATTCACCCCTCCACTTT	CASSESTPWAGLLDSPLHF	TRBJ1-6	.	TRBV10-2	19	.
TGTGCCAGCAGCATGACTAGTGACGAGCAGTACTTC	CASSMTSDEQYF	TRBJ2-7	.	TRBV5-4	12	.
TGTGCCAGCAGCTTCCCTAGCGGGGGGCACACAGATACGCAGTATTTT	CASSFPSGGHTDTQYF	TRBJ2-3	.	TRBV5-4	16	TRBD2
TGTGCCAGCAGCCAAGGCCCCCATGGGCGGGGGTCCTCCTACGAGCAGTACTTC	CASSQGPHGRGSSYEQYF	TRBJ2-7	.	TRBV4-2	18	TRBD2